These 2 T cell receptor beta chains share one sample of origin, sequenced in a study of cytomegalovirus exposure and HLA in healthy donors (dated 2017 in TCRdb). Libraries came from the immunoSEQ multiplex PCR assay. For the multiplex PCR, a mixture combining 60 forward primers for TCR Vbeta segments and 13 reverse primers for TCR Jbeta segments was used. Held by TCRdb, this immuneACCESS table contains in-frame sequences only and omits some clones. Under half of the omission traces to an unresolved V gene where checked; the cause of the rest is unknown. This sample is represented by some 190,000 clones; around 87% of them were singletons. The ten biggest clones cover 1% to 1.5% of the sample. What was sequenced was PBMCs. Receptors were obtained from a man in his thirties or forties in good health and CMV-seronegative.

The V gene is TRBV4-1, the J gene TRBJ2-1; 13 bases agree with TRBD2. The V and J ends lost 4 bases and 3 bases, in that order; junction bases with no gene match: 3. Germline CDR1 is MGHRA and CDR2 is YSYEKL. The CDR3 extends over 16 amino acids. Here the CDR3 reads CASSRGLAGVYNEQFF. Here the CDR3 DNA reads TGCGCCAGCAGCCGAGGACTAGCGGGGGTCTACAATGAGCAGTTCTTC.

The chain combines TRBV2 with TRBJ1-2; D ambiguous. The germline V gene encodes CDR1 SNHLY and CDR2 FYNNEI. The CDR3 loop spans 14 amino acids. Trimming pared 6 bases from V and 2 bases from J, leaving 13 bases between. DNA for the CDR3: TGTGCCAGCAGAACAGACCTATCCAACTATGGCTACACCTTC. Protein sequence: CASRTDLSNYGYTF.